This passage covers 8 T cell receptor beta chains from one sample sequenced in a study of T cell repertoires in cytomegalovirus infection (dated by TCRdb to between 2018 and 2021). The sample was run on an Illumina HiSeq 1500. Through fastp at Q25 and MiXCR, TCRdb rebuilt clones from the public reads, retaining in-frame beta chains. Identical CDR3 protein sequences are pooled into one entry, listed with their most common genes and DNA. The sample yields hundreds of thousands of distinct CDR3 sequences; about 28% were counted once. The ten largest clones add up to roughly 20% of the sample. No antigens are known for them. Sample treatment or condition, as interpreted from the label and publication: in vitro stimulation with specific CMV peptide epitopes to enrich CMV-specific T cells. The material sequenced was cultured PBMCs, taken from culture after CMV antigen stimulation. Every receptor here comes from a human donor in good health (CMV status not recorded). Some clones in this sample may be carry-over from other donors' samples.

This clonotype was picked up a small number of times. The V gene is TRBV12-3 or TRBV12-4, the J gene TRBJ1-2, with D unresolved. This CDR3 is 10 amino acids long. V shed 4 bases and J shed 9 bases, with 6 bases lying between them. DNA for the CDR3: TGTGCCAGCAGTTGGAATCGCTACACCTTC. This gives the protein CASSWNRYTF.

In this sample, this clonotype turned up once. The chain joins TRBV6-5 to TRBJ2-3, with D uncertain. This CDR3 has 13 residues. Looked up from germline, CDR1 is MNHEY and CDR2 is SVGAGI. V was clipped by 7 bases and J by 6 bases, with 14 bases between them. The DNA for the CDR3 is TGTGCCAGCAAGGTGGAGAAGTTGGATACGCAGTATTTT. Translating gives CASKVEKLDTQYF.

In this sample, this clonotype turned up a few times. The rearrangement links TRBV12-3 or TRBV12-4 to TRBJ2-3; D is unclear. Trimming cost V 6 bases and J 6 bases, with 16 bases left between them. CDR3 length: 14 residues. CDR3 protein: CASSLGLVPDTQYF. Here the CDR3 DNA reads TGTGCCAGCAGCCTGGGGTTAGTTCCCGATACGCAGTATTTT.

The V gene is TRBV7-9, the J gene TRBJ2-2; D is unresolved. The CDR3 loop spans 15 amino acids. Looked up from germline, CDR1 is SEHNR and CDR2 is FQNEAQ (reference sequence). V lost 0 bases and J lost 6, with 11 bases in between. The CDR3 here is CASSLADIRPGELFF. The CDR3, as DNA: TGTGCCAGCAGCTTAGCCGATATCCGCCCCGGGGAGCTGTTTTTT.

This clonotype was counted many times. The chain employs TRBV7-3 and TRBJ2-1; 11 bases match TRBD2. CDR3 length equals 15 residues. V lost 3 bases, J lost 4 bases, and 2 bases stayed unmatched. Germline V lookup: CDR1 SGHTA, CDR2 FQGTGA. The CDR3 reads CASSLGLAAYNEQFF. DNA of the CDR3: TGTGCCAGCAGCTTGGGACTAGCGGCTTACAATGAGCAGTTCTTC. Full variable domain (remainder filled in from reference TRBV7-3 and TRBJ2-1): GAGVSQTPSNKVTEKGKYVELRCDPISGHTALYWYRQSLGQGPEFLIYFQGTGAADDSGLPNDRFFAVRPEGSVSTLKIQRTERGDSAVYLCASSLGLAAYNEQFFGPGTRLTVL.

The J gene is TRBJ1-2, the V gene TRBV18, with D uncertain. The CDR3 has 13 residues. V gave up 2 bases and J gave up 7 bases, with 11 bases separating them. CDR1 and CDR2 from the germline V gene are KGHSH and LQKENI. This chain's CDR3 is CASSPGVFGGYTF. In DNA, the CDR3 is TGTGCCAGCTCACCAGGGGTCTTCGGTGGCTACACCTTC.

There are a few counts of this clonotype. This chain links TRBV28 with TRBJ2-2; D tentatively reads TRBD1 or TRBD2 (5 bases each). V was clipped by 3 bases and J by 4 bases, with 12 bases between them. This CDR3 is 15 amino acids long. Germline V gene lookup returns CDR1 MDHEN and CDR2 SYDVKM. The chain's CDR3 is CASSFARDGTGELFF. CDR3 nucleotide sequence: TGTGCCAGCAGTTTTGCCAGGGACGGCACCGGGGAGCTGTTTTTT.

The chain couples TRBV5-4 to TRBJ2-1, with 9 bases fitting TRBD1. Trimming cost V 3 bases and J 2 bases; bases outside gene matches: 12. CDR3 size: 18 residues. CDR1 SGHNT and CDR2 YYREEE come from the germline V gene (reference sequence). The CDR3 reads CASSSDRGTSFPYNEQFF. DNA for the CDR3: TGTGCCAGCAGCTCTGACAGGGGGACAAGCTTCCCCTACAATGAGCAGTTCTTC.